This paragraph reports one T cell receptor beta chain. The J segment lost 6 bases and the V segment lost 4 bases, leaving 5 bases of the junction unmatched. The CDR3 covers 13 residues. Germline V gives CDR1 MNHEY, CDR2 SVGEGT. This sample stems from a study of blood T cell repertoires in COVID-19. Study context: The study drew acute and convalescent COVID-19 samples from the United States, Italy and Spain. T cells, B-cell-depleted T cells, or PBMCs provided the cDNA or gDNA that served as material.

Original methodology: Amplification with reference gene primers provided the estimates of nucleated cell counts. Sequencing used immunoSEQ multiplex PCR; TCRdb keeps in-frame clones, though not all of them. The V and J calls and clone size are taken from that table; D and trimming were inferred from the DNA. The repertoire has around 270,000 clones, approximately 86% of them found once; the top ten carry about 5.2%. The rearrangement joins TRBV6-2 or TRBV6-3 to TRBJ2-7; TRBD2 agrees at 8 bases. Sequencing used peripheral blood. The origin of this receptor is an older woman with COVID-19, enrolled during active disease. CDR3 protein: CASSSGLVGEQYF. CDR3 sequence (DNA): TGTGCCAGCAGTTCGGGACTAGTAGGCGAGCAGTACTTC.